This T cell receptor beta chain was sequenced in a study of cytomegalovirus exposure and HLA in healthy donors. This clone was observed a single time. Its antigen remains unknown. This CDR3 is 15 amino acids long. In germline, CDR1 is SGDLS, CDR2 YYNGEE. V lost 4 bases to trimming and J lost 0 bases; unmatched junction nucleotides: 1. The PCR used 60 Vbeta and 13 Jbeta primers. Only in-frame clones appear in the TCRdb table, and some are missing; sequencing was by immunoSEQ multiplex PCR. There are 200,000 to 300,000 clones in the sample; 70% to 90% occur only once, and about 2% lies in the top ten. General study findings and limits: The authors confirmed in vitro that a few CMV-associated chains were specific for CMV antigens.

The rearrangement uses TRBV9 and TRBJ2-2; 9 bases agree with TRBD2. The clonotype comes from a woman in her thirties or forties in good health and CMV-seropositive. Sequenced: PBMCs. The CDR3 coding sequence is TGTGCCAGCAGCAGGACTAGCGCGAACACCGGGGAGCTGTTTTTT. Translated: CASSRTSANTGELFF.